This T cell receptor beta chain was captured in a study of blood T cell repertoires in COVID-19. TCRdb's copy holds only in-frame clones and misses some; the assay was immunoSEQ multiplex PCR. This table has 100,000 to 150,000 clones, approximately 90% appearing once. CDR3 length equals 15 residues. Germline assignment: CDR1 GTSNPN and CDR2 SVGIG (reference sequence). J gave up 3 bases and V 5 bases, and 9 bases lay outside the gene matches. This receptor was identified in a human donor in a cohort sampled during active COVID-19. The chain employs TRBV30 and TRBJ2-2, with 7 positions matching TRBD1. Sequencing used peripheral blood. CDR3 amino acids: CAWESLDRDTGELFF. CDR3 nucleotide sequence: TGTGCCTGGGAATCCCTAGACAGGGACACCGGGGAGCTGTTTTTT.